This is a list of T cell receptor beta chains from one sample in a study of response to subunit inactivated influenza vaccine. One entry per CDR3 protein results from TCRdb running MiXCR on the RT-PCR reads. The sample includes around 760,000 distinct CDR3 sequences, approximately 15% seen only once; the top ten take 5.5% to 7%. Here the sequenced sample was PBMCs from blood, taken 14 days before vaccination. These receptors all stem from a man between 45 and 60 years old who received an inactivated influenza vaccine. CDR3s include the opening cysteine and the closing phenylalanine or tryptophan. The D gene is left open where the match is weak. Where a row states a size, it is once, few, many or the class of an expanded clone; other rows omit it.

- TRBJ2-1 once TRBV6-5 CASSSPGEQFF TGTGCCAGCAGTTCGCCGGGGGAGCAGTTCTTC
TRBD2 TRBJ2-3 few TRBV6-1 CASTDAGRESTDTQYF TGTGCCAGCACCGACGCGGGGCGGGAGAGCACAGATACGCAGTATTTT
- TRBJ2-1 - TRBV6-1 CASGIRRYNEQFF TGTGCCAGCGGGATTCGGCGCTACAATGAGCAGTTCTTC
- TRBJ1-6 - TRBV4-3 CASSQVPTVLNSPLHF TGCGCCAGCAGCCAAGTCCCGACAGTTCTTAATTCACCCCTCCACTTT
- TRBJ2-6 - TRBV20-1 CSASFASSGANVLTF TGCAGTGCTAGTTTCGCTTCCTCTGGGGCCAACGTCCTGACTTTC
- TRBJ2-3 few TRBV7-6 CASSRTTGTTSTDTQYF TGTGCCAGCAGTCGAACCACCGGGACCACAAGCACAGATACGCAGTATTTT
TRBD2 TRBJ2-1 - TRBV4-3 CASSQGLAGPGEQFF TGCGCCAGCAGCCAAGGGCTAGCGGGCCCCGGTGAGCAGTTCTTC
- TRBJ2-2 - TRBV6-2/TRBV6-3 CASNSRGNTGELFF TGTGCCAGCAATTCGAGGGGGAACACCGGGGAGCTGTTTTTT
TRBD1 TRBJ1-6 - TRBV6-1 CASINRDRGGSPLHF TGTGCCAGCATCAACCGGGACAGGGGTGGTTCACCCCTCCACTTT
- TRBJ2-7 few TRBV30 CAWSVGLGYEQYF TGTGCCTGGAGTGTTGGCCTAGGCTACGAGCAGTACTTC
- TRBJ1-1 few TRBV5-1 CASSGVGQGNTEAFF TGCGCCAGCAGCGGTGTGGGTCAAGGAAACACTGAAGCTTTCTTT
TRBD2 TRBJ2-1 few TRBV5-1 CASSLVLAGGHPDEQFF TGCGCCAGCAGCTTGGTTCTAGCGGGGGGGCATCCCGATGAGCAGTTCTTC
- TRBJ2-1 - TRBV6-5 CASSYSRGSRHEQFF TGTGCCAGCAGTTACTCGAGGGGGTCGAGGCATGAGCAGTTCTTC
- TRBJ2-3 - TRBV20-1 CRAQGGDTQYF TGCAGGGCTCAGGGGGGGGATACGCAGTATTTT
TRBD1 TRBJ2-5 few TRBV7-8 CASSITGGPETQYF TGTGCCAGCAGCATAACAGGGGGCCCAGAGACCCAGTACTTC
- TRBJ2-7 - TRBV12-3/TRBV12-4 CASSSAGGNEQYF TGTGCCAGCAGTTCCGCCGGGGGCAACGAGCAGTACTTC
- TRBJ2-7 - TRBV15 CATSRVGRGYEQYF TGTGCCACCAGCAGAGTAGGACGGGGCTACGAGCAGTACTTC
TRBD1 TRBJ1-1 few TRBV29-1 CSVAGRGDTEAFF TGCAGCGTTGCTGGCAGGGGGGACACTGAAGCTTTCTTT
TRBD2 TRBJ2-4 many TRBV4-2 CASSQGGAKNIQYF TGCGCCAGCAGCCAGGGAGGGGCCAAAAACATTCAGTACTTC
- TRBJ1-1 - TRBV11-2 CASSASVNTEAFF TGTGCCAGCAGCGCTTCAGTGAACACTGAAGCTTTCTTT
- TRBJ2-1 few TRBV20-1 CSAAGQGSYNEQFF TGCAGTGCCGCGGGGCAGGGCTCCTACAATGAGCAGTTCTTC
- TRBJ2-1 - TRBV20-1 CSGLGSYNEQFF TGCAGTGGGCTCGGCTCCTACAATGAGCAGTTCTTC
- TRBJ1-5 - TRBV4-3 CASSQASGNLNQPQHF TGCGCCAGCAGCCAAGCAAGCGGGAATCTCAATCAGCCCCAGCATTTT
- TRBJ2-2 many TRBV3-1 CASSRINTGELFF TGTGCCAGCAGCCGAATAAACACCGGGGAGCTGTTTTTT
- TRBJ1-1 few TRBV7-2 CASSQSGAGFEAFF TGTGCCAGCAGCCAGAGCGGGGCAGGCTTTGAAGCTTTCTTT
TRBD2 TRBJ2-3 - TRBV28 CASTQGGSREVVTDTQYF TGTGCCAGCACCCAAGGGGGATCGCGGGAGGTGGTCACAGATACGCAGTATTTT
- TRBJ1-6 - TRBV5-6 CASSLERERASPLHF TGTGCCAGCAGCTTGGAGCGGGAGAGGGCTTCACCCCTCCACTTT
- TRBJ2-1 few TRBV7-2 CASSSLRDAYNEQFF TGTGCCAGCAGCTCCCTAAGGGACGCCTACAATGAGCAGTTCTTC